The 29 T cell receptor beta chains reported below all come from one sample, sequenced in a study of blood T cell repertoires in COVID-19. The protocol was immunoSEQ multiplex PCR, while the TCRdb copy is restricted to in-frame clones and leaves out a portion. The data hold roughly 330,000 clones, with about nine tenths observed a single time. The sample taken for sequencing was PBMCs or T cells enriched from blood (not recorded which). These receptors originate from a young woman who had recovered from COVID-19.

This chain links TRBV5-8 with TRBJ1-1, with D unclear. This CDR3 region has 12 residues. Germline V CDR1 and CDR2: SGHTS, YDEGEE. Trimming took off 3 bases at V and 3 bases at J, with 6 bases between the two ends. CDR3 in DNA: TGTGCCAGCAGCTCCCAGTACACTGAAGCTTTCTTT. It codes for CASSSQYTEAFF.

The J gene is TRBJ1-4, the V gene TRBV18; 7 positions match TRBD1. With 3 bases clipped from V and 6 bases from J, the junction kept 4 bases outside the gene matches. Germline CDR1 KGHSH, CDR2 LQKENI. The CDR3 is 14 residues long. CDR3 sequence reads: CASSPDRVDEKLFF. CDR3 sequence (DNA): TGTGCCAGCTCACCTGACAGGGTCGATGAAAAACTGTTTTTT.

A single count supports this clone. The rearrangement uses TRBV4-1 and TRBJ1-5, with TRBD1 matching 7 bases. Germline values: CDR1 MGHRA, CDR2 YSYEKL. Trimming cost V 1 base and J 6 bases; bases outside gene matches: 6. The CDR3 runs 15 residues. Written as DNA, the CDR3 is TGCGCCAGCAGCCAAGGGCAGGGGGGAGGTCAGCCCCAGCATTTT. As protein: CASSQGQGGGQPQHF.

This clone showed up just once. V usage is TRBV11-2 and J usage is TRBJ2-5, with D possibly matching TRBD1 (5 bases). The CDR3 extends over 13 amino acids. CDR1 SGHAT and CDR2 FQNNGV come from the germline V gene. The germline V and J ends were trimmed by 3 bases and 5 bases, with 10 bases remaining between them. The CDR3 nucleotides are TGTGCCAGCAGCTTGGGGCTTCCCGAGACCCAGTACTTC. This sequence encodes CASSLGLPETQYF.

This rearrangement joins TRBV13 to TRBJ1-2; D is undetermined. Germline loops: CDR1 PRHDT, CDR2 FYEKMQ (reference sequence). Trimming took 0 bases from V and 4 from J, leaving 6 bases between them. The CDR3 has 13 residues. The DNA of the CDR3 is TGTGCCAGCAGCTTAGGCCGAGTCTATGGCTACACCTTC. Its protein product is CASSLGRVYGYTF.

This chain joins TRBV9 and TRBJ2-4; 10 positions match TRBD1. This CDR3 spans 12 amino acids. The germline CDR1 and CDR2 sequences are SGDLS and YYNGEE. Trimming removed 3 bases from V and 15 bases from J; junction bases left unmatched: 6. CDR3 in amino acids: CASSGGTGVVYF. CDR3 DNA: TGTGCCAGCAGCGGCGGGACAGGGGTAGTGTACTTC.

The J gene is TRBJ1-6, the V gene TRBV5-5; 12 nucleotides line up with TRBD1. Trimming cost V 4 bases and J 9 bases; bases outside gene matches: 5. The CDR3 is 15 residues long. CDR1 and CDR2 from the germline V gene are SGHKS and YYEKEE (reference sequence). CDR3 DNA sequence: TGTGCCAGCAGCCCCGGGACAGGGGGCTTTTCACCCCTCCACTTT. This encodes CASSPGTGGFSPLHF.

The chain employs TRBV3-1 (or the pseudogene TRBV3-2) and TRBJ1-2; D is uncertain. The CDR3 consists of 12 residues. V was pared by 1 base and J by 5 bases, with 5 bases between. Germline CDR1 reads LGHDT; CDR2 reads YNNKEL (reference sequence). The CDR3 protein is CASSQAEYGYTF. CDR3 coding DNA: TGTGCCAGCAGCCAAGCAGAATATGGCTACACCTTC.

J is TRBJ1-2 and V is TRBV16; D possibly corresponds to TRBD1 (6 bases). The CDR3 covers 14 residues. Germline V gives CDR1 KGHSY, CDR2 FQNENV. V was pared by 3 bases and J by 0 bases, with 8 bases between. The CDR3 loop reads CASSQTGPNYGYTF. The CDR3 nucleotides are TGTGCCAGCAGCCAGACAGGTCCTAACTATGGCTACACCTTC.

The DNA of the CDR3 is TGTGCCAGCAGTTCCCCCACAACCTACGAGCAGTACTTC. It codes for CASSSPTTYEQYF. This rearrangement joins TRBV27 to TRBJ2-7; D remains unclear. V lost 4 bases and J lost 2, with 9 bases in between. Germline V CDR1 and CDR2: MNHEY, SMNVEV (reference sequence). The CDR3 extends over 13 amino acids.

The chain couples TRBV7-2 to TRBJ2-1, with 8 bases aligning to TRBD2. The CDR3 contains 16 residues. The germline V gene has CDR1 SGHTA and CDR2 FQGNSA. The J segment lost 9 bases and the V segment lost 5 bases, leaving 15 bases of the junction unmatched. The CDR3 here is CASSISGLVGESEQFF. DNA for the CDR3: TGTGCCAGCAGCATATCGGGACTAGTGGGTGAGAGTGAGCAGTTCTTC. Variable domain in full (rest from reference TRBV7-2 and TRBJ2-1): GAGVSQSPSNKVTEKGKDVELRCDPISGHTALYWYRQSLGQGLEFLIYFQGNSAPDKSGLPSDRFSAERTGGSVSTLTIQRTQQEDSAVYLCASSISGLVGESEQFFGPGTRLTVL.

In its sample, this clone was seen once. V is TRBV5-1 and J is TRBJ2-3; 8 nucleotides align to TRBD2. The CDR3 has 16 residues. Germline assignment: CDR1 SGHRS and CDR2 YFSETQ. The V and J ends lost 4 bases and 0 bases, in that order; junction bases with no gene match: 7. CDR3 sequence (DNA): TGCGCCAGCAGCAAGTACGGGAGGGAGAGCACAGATACGCAGTATTTT. Its protein product is CASSKYGRESTDTQYF.

On this clone itself: This specimen includes other DNA sequences encoding the same CDR3. Here the CDR3 DNA reads TGTGCCAGTGCAGGGGGAAACACTGAAGCTTTCTTT. Residues: CASAGGNTEAFF. The chain recombines TRBV19 with TRBJ1-1; 7 nucleotides line up with TRBD1. V gave up 8 bases and J gave up 2 bases; unmatched junction bases: 2. The CDR3 has 12 residues. Germline V lookup: CDR1 LNHDA, CDR2 SQIVND (reference sequence).

This clone is a singleton in its sample. The chain has TRBV28 and TRBJ2-6, with 9 bases matching TRBD2. After removal of 1 base from V and 16 bases from J, the junction contained 8 bases not matched to a gene. This CDR3 region has 14 residues. Per the germline V gene, CDR1 is MDHEN and CDR2 is SYDVKM. The CDR3 nucleotides are TGTGCCAGCAGTTTATTGGCTAGCGGGATGTATCTGACTTTC. Encoded protein: CASSLLASGMYLTF. Looking up the rest from reference TRBV28 and TRBJ2-6 gives the full variable domain: DVKVTQSSRYLVKRTGEKVFLECVQDMDHENMFWYRQDPGLGLRLIYFSYDVKMKEKGDIPEGYSVSREKKERFSLILESASTNQTSMYLCASSLLASGMYLTFGAGSRLTVL.

The chain uses TRBV18 and TRBJ1-6; D is uncertain. Germline-derived CDR1 and CDR2 are KGHSH and LQKENI. The V gene lost 2 bases and the J gene lost 8 bases, with 7 bases spanning the gap. The CDR3 totals 13 residues. The chain's CDR3 is CASSPGRDSPLHF. The CDR3 nucleotides read TGTGCCAGCTCACCAGGTCGAGATTCACCCCTCCACTTT.

The gene calls are TRBV7-9 and TRBJ1-4, with D possibly being TRBD1 (6 bases). CDR1 SEHNR and CDR2 FQNEAQ come from the germline V gene (reference sequence). Trimming cost V 6 bases and J 0 bases, with 8 bases left between them. The CDR3 runs 14 residues. The CDR3 DNA is TGTGCCAGCAGGGCAGGGGCAACTAATGAAAAACTGTTTTTT. Its protein product is CASRAGATNEKLFF.

This chain links TRBV2 with TRBJ1-1, with TRBD1 matching over 10 bases. The CDR3 totals 13 residues. The ends lost 6 bases at V and 6 bases at J; junction bases unmatched: 4. In germline, CDR1 is SNHLY, CDR2 FYNNEI. The CDR3 DNA reads as TGTGCCAGCAGCAGACAGGGGGCCTCTGAAGCTTTCTTT. This translates into CASSRQGASEAFF.

V usage is TRBV2 and J usage is TRBJ1-1, with D possibly matching TRBD1 (5 bases). Germline V gene data show CDR1 as SNHLY and CDR2 as FYNNEI. The CDR3 spans 16 residues. Trimming took off 2 bases at V and 4 bases at J, with 17 bases between the two ends. The CDR3 is CASSEWGDPFLTEAFF. The CDR3 DNA reads TGTGCCAGCAGTGAATGGGGCGACCCATTTCTCACTGAAGCTTTCTTT. Full variable domain (outside the CDR3, taken from reference TRBV2 and TRBJ1-1): EPEVTQTPSHQVTQMGQEVILRCVPISNHLYFYWYRQILGQKVEFLVSFYNNEISEKSEIFDDQFSVERPDGSNFTLKIRSTKLEDSAMYFCASSEWGDPFLTEAFFGQGTRLTVV.

The CDR3 coding sequence is TGTGCCAGCAGTGTTGAACAGATAGGCACTGAAGCTTTCTTT. Protein sequence: CASSVEQIGTEAFF. This chain joins TRBV2 and TRBJ1-1; D unclear. Trimming removed 4 bases from V and 4 bases from J, with 13 bases in between. The CDR3 is 14 residues long. The germline V gene encodes CDR1 SNHLY and CDR2 FYNNEI.

The CDR3 loop is CASSLGTRQETQYF. The CDR3 nucleotides are TGTGCCAGCAGCTTAGGGACACGCCAAGAGACCCAGTACTTC. The genes are TRBV11-1 and TRBJ2-5, with D maybe TRBD1 (5 bases). The V and J ends lost 1 base and 1 base respectively, with 7 bases between them. Germline V gene lookup returns CDR1 SGHAT and CDR2 FQDESV (reference sequence). The CDR3 is 14 residues long.

V gene TRBV19 combines with J gene TRBJ1-5; the match to TRBD1 covers 10 bases. This CDR3 is 13 amino acids long. J lost 5 bases, V lost 10 bases, and 5 bases had no gene match. Germline loops: CDR1 LNHDA, CDR2 SQIVND (reference sequence). CDR3: CANSTGGDQPQHF. The DNA of the CDR3 is TGTGCCAATTCGACAGGGGGCGATCAGCCCCAGCATTTT.

This clone was found many times. The rearrangement uses TRBV15 and TRBJ2-7; 7 nucleotides align to TRBD1. CDR1 is LNHNV and CDR2 is YYDKDF in the germline V gene (reference sequence). The CDR3 has 17 amino acids. J gave up 3 bases and V 0 bases, and 11 bases lay outside the gene matches. The CDR3 region is CATSRETGVRRNYEQYF. The CDR3 nucleotides read TGTGCCACCAGCAGAGAAACAGGGGTCAGACGGAACTACGAGCAGTACTTC.

The chain uses TRBV2 and TRBJ1-4, with TRBD1 as a possible D gene (5 bases). Trimming shortened V by 2 bases and J by 3 bases, and 10 bases separated the two germline ends. The CDR3 has 15 residues. Germline-derived CDR1 and CDR2 are SNHLY and FYNNEI. The CDR3 sequence: CASSEQGGANEKLFF. The DNA of the CDR3 is TGTGCCAGCAGTGAACAGGGAGGCGCTAATGAAAAACTGTTTTTT.

The rearrangement joins TRBV9 to TRBJ1-3; 11 bases match TRBD1. The CDR3 totals 16 residues. CDR1 and CDR2 (germline): SGDLS, YYNGEE. J gave up 2 bases and V 0 bases, and 1 base lay outside the gene matches. In DNA, the CDR3 is TGTGCCAGCAGCGTAGGGGGACAGGGGGCTGGAAACACCATATATTTT. Residues: CASSVGGQGAGNTIYF.

The chain has TRBV5-4 and TRBJ2-7, with TRBD1 as a possible D gene (6 bases). The CDR3 length is 13 residues. V was trimmed by 3 bases and J by 3 bases, leaving 10 bases between them. Germline assignment: CDR1 SGHNT and CDR2 YYREEE (reference sequence). CDR3: CASSSGHSYEQYF. The CDR3 DNA reads as TGTGCCAGCAGCTCGGGACACAGCTACGAGCAGTACTTC. The variable domain in full, completed from reference TRBV5-4 and TRBJ2-7, reads ETGVTQSPTHLIKTRGQQVTLRCSSQSGHNTVSWYQQALGQGPQFIFQYYREEENGRGNFPPRFSGLQFPNYSSELNVNALELDDSALYLCASSSGHSYEQYFGPGTRLTVT.

The chain uses TRBV14 and TRBJ1-2; D ambiguous. The CDR3 extends over 13 amino acids. CDR1 and CDR2 (germline): SGHDN, FVKESK. The V and J ends lost 4 bases and 2 bases respectively, with 8 bases between them. CDR3 amino acids: CASSLGLNYGYTF. The CDR3 bases are TGTGCCAGCAGCCTCGGACTGAACTATGGCTACACCTTC.

The chain has TRBV29-1 and TRBJ2-3, with TRBD2 identical over 7 bases. The CDR3 length is 14 residues. V shed 8 bases and J 8 bases; nucleotides not matched to a gene: 16. Germline loops: CDR1 SQVTM, CDR2 ANQGSEA. CDR3 protein: CSPMAGDGVGTQYF. For the CDR3, the DNA is TGCAGCCCGATGGCGGGGGATGGCGTGGGTACGCAGTATTTT.

The V gene is TRBV7-8, the J gene TRBJ2-2; 8 bases line up with TRBD1. The CDR3 has 17 amino acids. V lost 5 bases, J lost 1 base, and 9 bases stayed unmatched. Germline assignment: CDR1 SGHVS and CDR2 FQNEAQ. As DNA, the CDR3 is TGTGCCAGCAGCCTCCACAGGGGGTCTATGAACACCGGGGAGCTGTTTTTT. Protein sequence: CASSLHRGSMNTGELFF.

The genes are TRBV5-1 and TRBJ2-1; 8 bases are a match to TRBD2. The CDR3 has 15 amino acids. The V and J ends lost 6 bases and 5 bases, in that order; junction bases with no gene match: 10. The germline V gene encodes CDR1 SGHRS and CDR2 YFSETQ. For the CDR3, the DNA is TGCGCCAGCAACCCTGACGGGGGGGCTCACAATGAGCAGTTCTTC. Its protein product is CASNPDGGAHNEQFF.